The 29 T cell receptor beta chains below were found in one sample sequenced in a study of spatial heterogeneity in lung cancer. MiXCR, run by TCRdb on the 5' RACE reads, gives a single entry per CDR3 protein. This table holds tens of thousands of distinct CDR3 sequences, about 12% found once. The time point denotes: sample taken at primary tumor resection. The study sequenced unsorted whole RNA from tumor, nontumor lung or frozen PBMC. This sample comprised PBMCs, obtained at surgery. These receptors were collected from a male donor with early-stage non-small cell lung cancer.

Many counts were recorded for this clonotype. The chain recombines TRBV15 with TRBJ1-5; 7 nucleotides agree with TRBD1. The CDR3 has 15 residues. CDR1 is LNHNV and CDR2 is YYDKDF in the germline V gene (reference sequence). J was trimmed by 5 bases and V by 3 bases; bases with no gene match: 7. This CDR3 reads CATSRIRQGDQPQHF. Written as DNA, the CDR3 is TGTGCCACCAGCAGGATTAGACAGGGAGATCAGCCCCAGCATTTT.

J is TRBJ2-5 and V is TRBV20-1, with a possible D match to TRBD2 (7 bases). CDR3 length: 12 residues. V shed 7 bases and J shed 4 bases, with 13 bases lying between them. The germline V gene has CDR1 DFQATT and CDR2 SNEGSKA (reference sequence). The CDR3 loop reads CSVRGAIETQYF. The CDR3 DNA reads as TGCAGTGTACGGGGGGCCATAGAGACCCAGTACTTC.

This clonotype was found a few times. The chain has TRBV6-5 and TRBJ2-7, with 8 bases fitting TRBD2. This CDR3 comprises 16 residues. Germline V gene lookup returns CDR1 MNHEY and CDR2 SVGAGI. Losses at the gene ends were 5 bases for V and 2 bases for J; bases not matched to a gene: 11. CDR3 sequence (DNA): TGTGCCAGCAGTCTTTCGGCCCCGGGGGGGCCCTACGAGCAGTACTTC. The encoded protein is CASSLSAPGGPYEQYF.

This clonotype was observed a handful of times. This rearrangement joins TRBV11-2 to TRBJ2-1; 9 bases fit TRBD2. Germline loops: CDR1 SGHAT, CDR2 FQNNGV. The CDR3 runs 18 residues. The V gene end was trimmed by 3 bases and the J gene end by 5 bases; junction bases not matched to a gene: 14. The CDR3 protein is CASSFTPPLGGGDNEQFF. The CDR3 DNA follows: TGTGCCAGCAGCTTTACCCCTCCGCTTGGCGGGGGGGACAATGAGCAGTTCTTC.

The rearrangement links TRBV5-4 to TRBJ1-6, with unresolved D. The CDR3 has 12 residues. The germline V gene has CDR1 SGHNT and CDR2 YYREEE (reference sequence). V lost 5 bases and J lost 8, with 8 bases in between. The CDR3 nucleotides read TGTGCCAGCAGGTCCAATGATTCACCCCTCCACTTT. Translation: CASRSNDSPLHF.

This clonotype was recorded a few times. This chain connects TRBV7-9 to TRBJ1-2, with 8 bases aligning to TRBD1. The ends lost 5 bases at V and 7 bases at J; junction bases unmatched: 6. Germline-derived CDR1 and CDR2 are SEHNR and FQNEAQ (reference sequence). The CDR3 is 13 residues long. The CDR3 reads CASSPDRVLGYTF. The CDR3 DNA is TGTGCCAGCAGCCCGGACAGGGTGCTTGGCTACACCTTC.

This clonotype was picked up many times. The rearrangement joins TRBV7-2 to TRBJ2-5, with D perhaps TRBD1 or TRBD2 (6 bases each). CDR1 and CDR2 (germline): SGHTA, FQGNSA. Trimming stripped 6 bases from V and 1 base from J, with 12 bases between. The CDR3 totals 14 residues. CDR3 protein: CASRSPGAQETQYF. The CDR3 DNA follows: TGTGCCAGCAGATCTCCGGGGGCCCAAGAGACCCAGTACTTC.

The chain uses TRBV11-2 and TRBJ2-1; 10 bases line up with TRBD1. Germline V gene data show CDR1 as SGHAT and CDR2 as FQNNGV. V lost 6 bases, J lost 6 bases, and 8 bases stayed unmatched. The CDR3 extends over 15 amino acids. CDR3 protein: CASSTGTGDFNEQFF. The CDR3 coding sequence is TGTGCCAGCAGTACCGGGACAGGGGATTTCAATGAGCAGTTCTTC.

This clonotype was seen more than once but under ten times. The chain employs TRBV6-5 and TRBJ1-2; 11 nucleotides match TRBD1. The CDR3 has 15 amino acids. V lost 5 bases, J lost 4 bases, and 6 bases stayed unmatched. CDR1 is MNHEY, CDR2 SVGAGI, per germline. CDR3 coding DNA: TGTGCCAGCAGTACGGGACAGGGGGGAATCTATGGCTACACCTTC. Amino acids: CASSTGQGGIYGYTF.

This clonotype came up a few times. V and J are TRBV12-3 or TRBV12-4 and TRBJ2-3; 8 bases match TRBD2. The V segment lost 8 bases and the J segment 0 bases; nucleotides outside the gene matches: 10. The CDR3 runs to 16 residues. CDR3 bases: TGTGCCAGCGGTCCTGGGGGCGGGGGGAGCACAGATACGCAGTATTTT. Encoded protein: CASGPGGGGSTDTQYF.

In this sample, this clonotype turned up a few times. The chain recombines TRBV7-9 with TRBJ1-2, with TRBD1 matching 7 bases. Germline CDR1 is SEHNR and CDR2 is FQNEAQ (reference sequence). The CDR3 has 15 amino acids. V dropped 2 bases and J dropped 2; count of bases not matched to a gene: 5. The CDR3 loop reads CASSLRTGSNYGYTF. Here the CDR3 DNA reads TGTGCCAGCAGCTTAAGGACAGGCTCCAACTATGGCTACACCTTC.

J is TRBJ2-3 and V is TRBV24-1; D possibly corresponds to TRBD1 (5 bases). The length of the CDR3 is 17 residues. V was clipped by 3 bases and J by 1 base, with 16 bases between them. From germline, CDR1 is KGHDR and CDR2 SFDVKD. Here the CDR3 DNA reads TGTGCCACCAGTGATCCCTTGACAACAGGAGGCACAGATACGCAGTATTTT. Protein product: CATSDPLTTGGTDTQYF.

Only a few counts were recorded for this clonotype. V and J are TRBV7-6 and TRBJ2-5; D gene unclear. Trimming cost V 2 bases and J 1 base, with 2 bases left between them. Germline V lookup: CDR1 SGHVS, CDR2 FNYEAQ. The CDR3 has 12 residues. CDR3 in amino acids: CASSLIQETQYF. CDR3 bases: TGTGCCAGCAGCTTAATCCAAGAGACCCAGTACTTC.

In its sample, this clonotype was seen a few times. The chain couples TRBV28 to TRBJ2-2; the D call may be TRBD1 or TRBD2 (5 bases each). Germline CDR1 MDHEN, CDR2 SYDVKM. The CDR3 length is 14 residues. V was trimmed by 10 bases and J by 1 base, leaving 13 bases between them. Here the CDR3 DNA reads TGTGCCACCCGACGGGGACGGAACACCGGGGAGCTGTTTTTT. This encodes CATRRGRNTGELFF.

The V gene is TRBV5-4, the J gene TRBJ2-2, with TRBD1 matching over 7 bases. Germline values: CDR1 SGHNT, CDR2 YYREEE (reference sequence). V shed 4 bases and J 2 bases; nucleotides not matched to a gene: 5. The CDR3 is 15 amino acids. CDR3 coding DNA: TGTGCCAGCAGCCCGGGACAGTCCAACACCGGGGAGCTGTTTTTT. Translated: CASSPGQSNTGELFF.

The chain joins TRBV7-2 to TRBJ2-7; 9 nucleotides agree with TRBD2. There are 17 residues in the CDR3. CDR1 and CDR2 (germline): SGHTA, FQGNSA. V lost 1 base and J lost 7; bases outside the gene matches: 14. The CDR3, as DNA: TGTGCCAGCAGCTTAGAGGGGACTAGCTCTCCTCGGGGGGAGCAGTACTTC. Translated: CASSLEGTSSPRGEQYF. Full variable domain (remainder filled in from reference TRBV7-2 and TRBJ2-7): GAGVSQSPSNKVTEKGKDVELRCDPISGHTALYWYRQSLGQGLEFLIYFQGNSAPDKSGLPSDRFSAERTGGSVSTLTIQRTQQEDSAVYLCASSLEGTSSPRGEQYFGPGTRLTVT.

This clonotype was seen only a few times. The CDR3 is CASSLGNTIYF. As DNA, the CDR3 is TGTGCCAGCAGTCTGGGGAACACCATATATTTT. The chain couples TRBV12-3 or TRBV12-4 to TRBJ1-3; no clear D. The CDR3 covers 11 residues. V lost 5 bases and J 7 bases, leaving 6 bases between the germline ends.

This clonotype was observed many times. The chain combines TRBV29-1 with TRBJ2-1, with TRBD2 matching 8 bases. From germline, CDR1 is SQVTM and CDR2 ANQGSEA. V trimming: 3 bases; J trimming: 6 bases; junction bases outside the gene matches: 10. This CDR3 has 15 amino acids. CDR3 coding DNA: TGCAGCGTTGATGTGAGCGGGGGCGGGGCCAATGAGCAGTTCTTC. It yields the protein CSVDVSGGGANEQFF.

This rearrangement joins TRBV5-6 to TRBJ2-5; 10 bases are shared with TRBD1. This CDR3 has 14 residues. The junction had 2 bases not matched to a gene; V was cut back by 3 bases and J by 3 bases. Germline V gives CDR1 SGHDT, CDR2 YYEEEE. DNA for the CDR3: TGTGCCAGCAGCTCGGGACAGGGGAAAGAGACCCAGTACTTC. Its translation: CASSSGQGKETQYF.

Points on this clonotype: At one boundary the junction diverges from the germline segment, which might be a read error. This chain joins TRBV7-8 and TRBJ2-7; TRBD2 is a possible D gene (5 bases). The CDR3 length is 14 residues. Germline CDR1 is SGHVS and CDR2 is FQNEAQ. CDR3 bases: TGTGCCAGCAGCCTAAGCGGCGATCACTACGAGCCGTACTTC. This codes for CASSLSGDHYEPYF.

This clonotype has more than one count but fewer than ten. V gene TRBV5-1 combines with J gene TRBJ2-1; D is unclear. V lost 2 bases to trimming and J lost 5 bases, with 8 bases between them. The CDR3 runs 13 residues. CDR1 SGHRS and CDR2 YFSETQ come from the germline V gene. The chain's CDR3 is CASSLPTNNEQFF. The CDR3 DNA reads as TGCGCCAGCAGCTTACCAACTAACAATGAGCAGTTCTTC.

This clonotype showed up just a few times. The chain is built from TRBV6-6 and TRBJ2-7; D not resolved. V lost 6 bases and J 0 bases, leaving 9 bases between the germline ends. There are 13 residues in the CDR3. Germline loops: CDR1 MNHNY, CDR2 SVGAGI (reference sequence). The CDR3 DNA follows: TGTGCCAGCAGCACACAGAGCTCCTACGAGCAGTACTTC. Protein sequence: CASSTQSSYEQYF.

The sample holds a few counts of this clonotype. The V and J genes are TRBV6-6 and TRBJ2-5; the D is unclear. The V end lost 5 bases, the J end lost 5 bases, and 15 bases lay between the germline ends. This CDR3 has 14 residues. The germline V gene encodes CDR1 MNHNY and CDR2 SVGAGI (reference sequence). The CDR3 spells CASSDRASEETQYF. DNA of the CDR3: TGTGCCAGCAGTGACCGGGCAAGCGAGGAGACCCAGTACTTC.

The CDR3 DNA is TGTGCCACCAGCCGCTGGACTAGCGGGAGTTTGGAGACCCAGTACTTC. Translating gives CATSRWTSGSLETQYF. The chain employs TRBV15 and TRBJ2-5; TRBD2 aligns across 13 bases. The CDR3 has 16 residues. The ends lost 5 bases at V and 5 bases at J; junction bases unmatched: 8. Germline lookup yields CDR1 LNHNV and CDR2 YYDKDF (reference sequence). Complete variable domain (other parts from reference TRBV15 and TRBJ2-5): DAMVIQNPRYQVTQFGKPVTLSCSQTLNHNVMYWYQQKSSQAPKLLFHYYDKDFNNEADTPDNFQSRRPNTSFCFLDIRSPGLGDTAMYLCATSRWTSGSLETQYFGPGTRLLVL.

J is TRBJ2-2 and V is TRBV5-4; 7 nucleotides line up with TRBD2. The trim removed 9 bases at V and 7 bases at J, leaving 15 bases unmatched. CDR1 SGHNT and CDR2 YYREEE come from the germline V gene (reference sequence). The CDR3 has 15 residues. The CDR3 region is CATNARGGYGGELFF. CDR3 bases: TGTGCCACCAACGCCCGCGGGGGTTATGGCGGGGAGCTGTTTTTT.

This clonotype was counted many times. The V call is TRBV10-3, the J call TRBJ2-3; D not resolved. In germline, CDR1 is ENHRY, CDR2 SYGVKD. V lost 5 bases to trimming and J lost 6 bases, with 18 bases between them. The length of the CDR3 is 15 residues. CDR3 amino acids: CAISPSVGVQDTQYF. The CDR3 coding sequence is TGTGCCATCAGTCCCTCGGTTGGGGTTCAGGATACGCAGTATTTT.

There are a few counts of this clonotype. This chain connects TRBV27 to TRBJ2-7; perhaps TRBD1 as D (5 bases). V was pared by 3 bases and J by 2 bases, with 14 bases between. The germline CDR1 and CDR2 sequences are MNHEY and SMNVEV (reference sequence). This CDR3 region has 15 residues. The CDR3 sequence is CASSFRGAITYEQYF. CDR3 DNA: TGTGCCAGCAGTTTTAGGGGTGCGATCACCTACGAGCAGTACTTC.

The chain recombines TRBV3-1 with TRBJ2-3, with D uncertain. Trimming shortened V by 0 bases and J by 5 bases, and 12 bases separated the two germline ends. This CDR3 comprises 15 residues. The germline gives CDR1 LGHDT, CDR2 YNNKEL (reference sequence). The CDR3 sequence: CASSQDYGVVDTQYF. The CDR3 nucleotides are TGTGCCAGCAGCCAAGATTACGGCGTGGTAGATACGCAGTATTTT.

This clonotype showed up just a few times. V usage is TRBV29-1 and J usage is TRBJ1-2; D is possibly TRBD1 (5 bases). In germline, CDR1 is SQVTM, CDR2 ANQGSEA. Deletions cut 4 bases from V and 8 bases from J, with 20 bases between. The CDR3 totals 14 residues. The DNA of the CDR3 is TGCAGCGTTGGATCTCTGCTGAGGGGAGGAGGCTACACCTTC. Translated: CSVGSLLRGGGYTF.